This T cell receptor (beta chain) was documented in a study of cytomegalovirus exposure and HLA in healthy donors. Overall study findings and caveats: Upon later analysis, HLA-associated TCR beta chains proved more clonally expanded than other, equally common chains. Cytomegalovirus-associated TCR beta chains were listed, numbering 150 to 200. The presence/absence work took it that sequencing depth was about the same across donors. Only CMV serostatus was available as immune exposure information.

The PCR ran on 60 Vbeta and 13 Jbeta primers. The assay was immunoSEQ multiplex PCR, and TCRdb's table has in-frame clones only and misses some. The table shows over 150,000 clones, with less than 90% occurring only once. This clone appeared once. Its specificity is not known. The CDR3 has 14 residues. In germline, CDR1 is GTSNPN, CDR2 SVGIG (reference sequence). The J segment lost 3 bases and the V segment lost 5 bases, leaving 8 bases of the junction unmatched. This chain joins TRBV30 and TRBJ1-1, with 8 bases aligning to TRBD1. The receptor's source is a boy aged 2 to 9 in good health and CMV-seronegative. Material: PBMCs. The CDR3 DNA reads as TGTGCCTGGTGGTCCGGGACAGGACACACTGAAGCTTTCTTT. The encoded protein is CAWWSGTGHTEAFF. Full variable domain (outside the CDR3, taken from reference TRBV30 and TRBJ1-1): SQTIHQWPATLVQPVGSPLSLECTVEGTSNPNLYWYRQAAGRGLQLLFYSVGIGQISSEVPQNLSASRPQDRQFILSSKKLLLSDSGFYLCAWWSGTGHTEAFFGQGTRLTVV.